This T cell receptor (beta chain) was documented in a study of Graves' ophthalmopathy and Graves' hyperthyroidism. Across the study: Investigators collected peripheral blood at initial diagnosis, before any treatment was given.

With regard to this clonotype: A much larger clone lies one base from this, so it may be a read error.

This CDR3 is 12 amino acids long. The V end was cut by 2 bases, the J end by 5 bases, with 3 bases between. CDR1 SGHDN and CDR2 FVKESK come from the germline V gene. From RNA, the CDR3 regions of TCR beta chains were amplified and sequenced. RT-PCR in the first round used HTBI primers; a second-round multiplex PCR followed. TCRdb analysed the multiplex PCR reads with MiXCR anew, one entry per CDR3 protein. Of 200,000 to 250,000 distinct CDR3 sequences listed, around 50% are singletons. This TCR derives from an adult man with Graves' ophthalmopathy. The chain carries TRBV14 and TRBJ2-2; no clear D gene. The sample was peripheral blood. CDR3 nucleotide sequence: TGTGCCAGCAGCCAACAGACCGGGGAGCTGTTTTTT. Translated: CASSQQTGELFF.